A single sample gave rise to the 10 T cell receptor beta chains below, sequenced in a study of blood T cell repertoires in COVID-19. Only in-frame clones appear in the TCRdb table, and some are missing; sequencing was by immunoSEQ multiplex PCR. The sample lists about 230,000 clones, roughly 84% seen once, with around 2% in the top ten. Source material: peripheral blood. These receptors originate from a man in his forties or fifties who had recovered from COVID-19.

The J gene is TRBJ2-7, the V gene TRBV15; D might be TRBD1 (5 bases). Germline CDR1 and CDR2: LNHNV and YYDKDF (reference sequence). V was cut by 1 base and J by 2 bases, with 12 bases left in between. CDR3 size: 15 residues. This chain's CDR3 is CATSRGAGSPYEQYF. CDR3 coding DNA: TGTGCCACCAGCAGAGGGGCAGGGTCTCCCTACGAGCAGTACTTC.

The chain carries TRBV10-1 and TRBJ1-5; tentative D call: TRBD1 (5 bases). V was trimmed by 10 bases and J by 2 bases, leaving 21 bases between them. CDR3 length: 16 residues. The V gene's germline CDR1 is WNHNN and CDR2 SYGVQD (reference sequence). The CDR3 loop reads CAIHSKGGVRNQPQHF. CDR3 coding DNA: TGCGCCATCCACTCAAAGGGAGGGGTACGCAATCAGCCCCAGCATTTT.

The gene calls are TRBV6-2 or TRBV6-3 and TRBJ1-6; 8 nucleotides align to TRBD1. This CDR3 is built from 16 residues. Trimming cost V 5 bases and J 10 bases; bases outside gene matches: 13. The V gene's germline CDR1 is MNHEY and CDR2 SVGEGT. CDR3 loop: CASSPRGTGFASPLHF. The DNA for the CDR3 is TGTGCCAGCAGTCCGCGCGGGACAGGTTTTGCCTCACCCCTCCACTTT.

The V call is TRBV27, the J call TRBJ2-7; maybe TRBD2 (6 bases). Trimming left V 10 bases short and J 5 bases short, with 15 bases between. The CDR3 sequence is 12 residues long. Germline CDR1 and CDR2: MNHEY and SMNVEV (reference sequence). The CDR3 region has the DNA TGTGCCACGGCCACGGGGGTCCACGAGCAGTACTTC. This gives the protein CATATGVHEQYF.

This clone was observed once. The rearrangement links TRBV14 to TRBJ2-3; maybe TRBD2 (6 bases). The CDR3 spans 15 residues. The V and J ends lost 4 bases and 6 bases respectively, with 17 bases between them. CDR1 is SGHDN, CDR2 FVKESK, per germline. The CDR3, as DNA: TGTGCCAGCAGCCTTTTTTGGCGGGAAGGTGATACGCAGTATTTT. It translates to CASSLFWREGDTQYF.

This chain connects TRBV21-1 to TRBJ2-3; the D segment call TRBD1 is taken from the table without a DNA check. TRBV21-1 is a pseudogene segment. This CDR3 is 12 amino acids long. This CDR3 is CASRGAGTAQYF. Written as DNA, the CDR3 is TGTGCCAGCAGAGGCGCCGGGACAGCGCAGTATTTT.

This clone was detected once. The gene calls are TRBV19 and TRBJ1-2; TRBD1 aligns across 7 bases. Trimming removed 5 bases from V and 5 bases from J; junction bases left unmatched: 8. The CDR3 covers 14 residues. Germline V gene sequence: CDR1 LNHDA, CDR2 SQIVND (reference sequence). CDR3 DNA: TGTGCCAGTAGTTTTAGGGACAGCCCATATGGCTACACCTTC. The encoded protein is CASSFRDSPYGYTF. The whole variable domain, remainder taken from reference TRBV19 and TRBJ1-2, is DGGITQSPKYLFRKEGQNVTLSCEQNLNHDAMYWYRQDPGQGLRLIYYSQIVNDFQKGDIAEGYSVSREKKESFPLTVTSAQKNPTAFYLCASSFRDSPYGYTFGSGTRLTVV.

The CDR3 DNA follows: TGTGCCAGCCGGGACAGGGGGCGGGTGCAGTACTTC. Encoded protein: CASRDRGRVQYF. The genes are TRBV13 and TRBJ2-7; 12 bases are a match to TRBD1. This CDR3 has 12 amino acids. In germline, CDR1 is PRHDT, CDR2 FYEKMQ (reference sequence). Trimming removed 8 bases from V and 9 bases from J; junction bases left unmatched: 5.

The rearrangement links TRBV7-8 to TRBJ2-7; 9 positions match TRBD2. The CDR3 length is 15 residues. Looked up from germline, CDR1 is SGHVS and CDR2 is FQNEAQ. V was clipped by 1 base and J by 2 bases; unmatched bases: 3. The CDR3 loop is CASSLGRTSAYEQYF. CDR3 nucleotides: TGTGCCAGCAGCTTAGGAAGGACTAGCGCCTACGAGCAGTACTTC.

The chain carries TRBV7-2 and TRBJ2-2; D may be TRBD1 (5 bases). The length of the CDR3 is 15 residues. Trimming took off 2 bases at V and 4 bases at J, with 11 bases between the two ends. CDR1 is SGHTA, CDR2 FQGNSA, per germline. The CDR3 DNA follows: TGTGCCAGCAGCTTATATGGGGCCTCCACCGGGGAGCTGTTTTTT. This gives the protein CASSLYGASTGELFF.